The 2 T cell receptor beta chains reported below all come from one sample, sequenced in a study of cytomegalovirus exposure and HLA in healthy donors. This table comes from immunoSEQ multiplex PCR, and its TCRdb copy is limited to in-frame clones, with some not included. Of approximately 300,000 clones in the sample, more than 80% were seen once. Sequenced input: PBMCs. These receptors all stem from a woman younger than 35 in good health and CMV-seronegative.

CDR3 loop: CASRQAGPTYNEQFF. The CDR3 bases are TGTGCCAGCAGACAGGCCGGACCCACCTACAATGAGCAGTTCTTC. The gene calls are TRBV7-2 and TRBJ2-1, with a possible D match to TRBD1 (5 bases). The germline gives CDR1 SGHTA, CDR2 FQGNSA. Trimming took off 6 bases at V and 2 bases at J, with 14 bases between the two ends. The CDR3 has 15 residues.

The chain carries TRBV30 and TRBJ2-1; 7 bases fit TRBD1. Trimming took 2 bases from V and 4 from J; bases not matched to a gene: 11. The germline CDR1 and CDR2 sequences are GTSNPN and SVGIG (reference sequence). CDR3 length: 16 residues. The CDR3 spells CAWSSPMTGQYNEQFF. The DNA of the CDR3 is TGTGCCTGGAGTTCGCCTATGACGGGACAGTACAATGAGCAGTTCTTC.